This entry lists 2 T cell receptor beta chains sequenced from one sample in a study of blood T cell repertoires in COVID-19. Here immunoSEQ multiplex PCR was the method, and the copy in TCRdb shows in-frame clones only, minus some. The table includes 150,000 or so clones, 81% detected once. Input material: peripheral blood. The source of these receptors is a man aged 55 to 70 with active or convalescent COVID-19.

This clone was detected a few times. The CDR3 reads CASSYTRTSSVRELFF. In DNA, the CDR3 is TGTGCCAGCAGTTACACCCGGACATCCTCGGTGCGGGAGCTGTTTTTT. The chain carries TRBV6-5 and TRBJ2-2, with D possibly being TRBD1 (5 bases). The length of the CDR3 is 16 residues. V gave up 2 bases and J gave up 9 bases, with 19 bases separating them. Germline V lookup: CDR1 MNHEY, CDR2 SVGAGI.

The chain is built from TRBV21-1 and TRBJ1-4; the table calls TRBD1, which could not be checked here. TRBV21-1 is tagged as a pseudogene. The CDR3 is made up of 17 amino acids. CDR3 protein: CASSKDARGSTNEKLFF. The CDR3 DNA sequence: TGTGCCAGCAGCAAAGACGCCAGGGGTTCAACTAATGAAAAACTGTTTTTT.